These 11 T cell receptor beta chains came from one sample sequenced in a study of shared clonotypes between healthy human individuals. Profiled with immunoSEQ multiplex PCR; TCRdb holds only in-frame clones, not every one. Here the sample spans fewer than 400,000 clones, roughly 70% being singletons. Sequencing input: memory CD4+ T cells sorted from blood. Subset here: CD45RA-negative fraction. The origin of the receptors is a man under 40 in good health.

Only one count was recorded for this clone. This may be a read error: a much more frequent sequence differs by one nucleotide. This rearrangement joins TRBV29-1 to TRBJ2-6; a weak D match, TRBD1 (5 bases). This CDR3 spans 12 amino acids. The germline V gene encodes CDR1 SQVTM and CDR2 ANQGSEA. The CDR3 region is CSVGAGASVLTF. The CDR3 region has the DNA TGCAGCGTTGGGGCTGGGGCCAGCGTCCTGACTTTC.

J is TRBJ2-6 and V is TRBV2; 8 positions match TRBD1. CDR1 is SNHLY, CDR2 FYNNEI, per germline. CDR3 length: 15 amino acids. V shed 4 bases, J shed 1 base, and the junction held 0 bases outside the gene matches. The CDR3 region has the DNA TGTGCCAGCAGTGGGACAGGGTCTGGGGCCAACGTCCTGACTTTC. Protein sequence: CASSGTGSGANVLTF.

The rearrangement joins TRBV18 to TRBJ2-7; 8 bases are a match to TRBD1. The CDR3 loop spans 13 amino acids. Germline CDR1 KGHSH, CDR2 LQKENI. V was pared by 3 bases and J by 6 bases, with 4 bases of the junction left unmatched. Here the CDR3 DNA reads TGTGCCAGCTCACCTTGGACAGGGCTCGAGCAGTACTTC. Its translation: CASSPWTGLEQYF.

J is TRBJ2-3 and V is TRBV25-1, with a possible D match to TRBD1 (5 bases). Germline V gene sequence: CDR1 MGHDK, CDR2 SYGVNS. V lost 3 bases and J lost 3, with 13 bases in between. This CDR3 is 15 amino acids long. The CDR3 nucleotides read TGTGCCAGCAGTGATACGCAGGGTATGACAGATACGCAGTATTTT. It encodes CASSDTQGMTDTQYF.

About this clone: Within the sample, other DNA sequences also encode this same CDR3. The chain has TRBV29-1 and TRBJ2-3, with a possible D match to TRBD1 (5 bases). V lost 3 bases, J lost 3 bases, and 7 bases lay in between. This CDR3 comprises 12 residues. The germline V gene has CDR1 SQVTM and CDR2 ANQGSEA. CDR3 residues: CSVDTGTDTQYF. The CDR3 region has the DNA TGCAGCGTTGATACAGGTACAGATACGCAGTATTTT.

The CDR3 coding sequence is TGTGCCAGCAGCGAGGAACAGGGAATCTACGAGCAGTACTTC. Translated: CASSEEQGIYEQYF. The V and J genes are TRBV6-6 and TRBJ2-7; TRBD1 might be the D (6 bases). Germline-derived CDR1 and CDR2 are MNHNY and SVGAGI (reference sequence). Trimming took 6 bases from V and 3 from J, leaving 15 bases between them. CDR3 size: 14 residues.

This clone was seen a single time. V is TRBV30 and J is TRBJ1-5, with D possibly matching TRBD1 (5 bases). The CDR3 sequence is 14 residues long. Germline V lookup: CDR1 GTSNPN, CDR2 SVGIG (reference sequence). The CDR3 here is CGQRAEYSNQPQHF. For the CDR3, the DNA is TGTGGACAGCGGGCGGAATATAGCAATCAGCCCCAGCATTTT.

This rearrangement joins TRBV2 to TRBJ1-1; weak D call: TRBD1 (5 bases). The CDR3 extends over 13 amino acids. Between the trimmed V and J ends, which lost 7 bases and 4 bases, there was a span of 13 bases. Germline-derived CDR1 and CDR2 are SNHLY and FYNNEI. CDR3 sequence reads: CASTAGPGTEAFF. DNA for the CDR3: TGTGCCAGCACTGCAGGGCCGGGCACTGAAGCTTTCTTT.

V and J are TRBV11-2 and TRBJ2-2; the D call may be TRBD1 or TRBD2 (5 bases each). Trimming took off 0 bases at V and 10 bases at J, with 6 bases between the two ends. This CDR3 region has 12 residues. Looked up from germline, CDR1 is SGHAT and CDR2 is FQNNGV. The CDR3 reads CASSLDGTELFF. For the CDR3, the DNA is TGTGCCAGCAGCTTAGACGGGACGGAGCTGTTTTTT.

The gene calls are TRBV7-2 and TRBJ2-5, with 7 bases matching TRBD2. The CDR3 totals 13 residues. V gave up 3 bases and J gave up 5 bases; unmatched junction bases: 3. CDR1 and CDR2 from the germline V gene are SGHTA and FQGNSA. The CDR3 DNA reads TGTGCCAGCAGCTTCCAGGGAGGGGAGACCCAGTACTTC. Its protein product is CASSFQGGETQYF.

The CDR3 coding sequence is TGTGCCAGCAGCACCCGGAGCGGAAATGAGCAGTTCTTC. Its translation is CASSTRSGNEQFF. V usage is TRBV5-4 and J usage is TRBJ2-1; tentatively, D is TRBD2 (5 bases). Germline V gives CDR1 SGHNT, CDR2 YYREEE (reference sequence). With 4 bases removed from V and 7 bases from J, the gap between germline ends came to 12 bases. This CDR3 is built from 13 residues.